The 12 T cell receptor beta chains in this list originate from one sample, sequenced in a study of T cell responses to AZD1222 COVID-19 vaccine. Generated by immunoSEQ multiplex PCR, the TCRdb table keeps only in-frame clones and is missing some. This sample has 150,000 or so clones; 85% to 90% occur once, and the top ten carry 1.5% to 2%. The sequences come from peripheral blood, collected on day 0 of AZD1222 vaccination. The origin of the receptors is an adult in good health.

This chain links TRBV5-4 with TRBJ2-3; D could derive from TRBD1 or TRBD2 (5 bases each). This CDR3 is built from 16 residues. V lost 4 bases to trimming and J lost 0 bases, with 15 bases between them. The V gene's germline CDR1 is SGHNT and CDR2 YYREEE (reference sequence). The CDR3 coding sequence is TGTGCCAGCAGCCGCTTGTACAGGACTAGCACAGATACGCAGTATTTT. It is translated as CASSRLYRTSTDTQYF.

In this sample, this clone turned up a few times. The V call is TRBV5-6, the J call TRBJ2-1; D assignment may be TRBD1 or TRBD2 (6 bases each). The V gene's germline CDR1 is SGHDT and CDR2 YYEEEE. V lost 3 bases, J lost 7 bases, and 11 bases lay in between. The CDR3 runs to 13 residues. This chain's CDR3 is CASSSRGGNEQFF. CDR3 DNA: TGTGCCAGCAGCTCCAGGGGAGGTAATGAGCAGTTCTTC.

V and J are TRBV6-5 and TRBJ2-5; D is uncertain. This CDR3 has 16 amino acids. Germline V gene sequence: CDR1 MNHEY, CDR2 SVGAGI. V shed 1 base and J shed 2 bases, with 14 bases lying between them. The CDR3 coding sequence is TGTGCCAGCAGTTACTGGTTAGTAGGGATACAAGAGACCCAGTACTTC. This translates into CASSYWLVGIQETQYF.

The chain carries TRBV19 and TRBJ1-2; the D gene is possibly TRBD1 (5 bases). V lost 3 bases and J 1 base, leaving 9 bases between the germline ends. Germline loops: CDR1 LNHDA, CDR2 SQIVND (reference sequence). The CDR3 totals 14 residues. CDR3 loop: CASSIGTSNYGYTF. The CDR3 bases are TGTGCCAGTAGTATCGGGACGAGTAACTATGGCTACACCTTC. Based on the CDR3 plus reference TRBV19 and TRBJ1-2, the full variable domain is DGGITQSPKYLFRKEGQNVTLSCEQNLNHDAMYWYRQDPGQGLRLIYYSQIVNDFQKGDIAEGYSVSREKKESFPLTVTSAQKNPTAFYLCASSIGTSNYGYTFGSGTRLTVV.

Concerning this clone: The sample has other DNA sequences that encode this CDR3 too. The genes are TRBV6-5 and TRBJ1-1; D uncertain. The CDR3 sequence is 15 residues long. The germline V gene encodes CDR1 MNHEY and CDR2 SVGAGI. Trimming took off 0 bases at V and 1 base at J, with 9 bases between the two ends. This CDR3 reads CASSYSIKGNTEAFF. CDR3 nucleotides: TGTGCCAGCAGTTACTCGATAAAGGGGAACACTGAAGCTTTCTTT.

The rearrangement links TRBV18 to TRBJ1-1; 7 nucleotides align to TRBD1. V lost 4 bases and J lost 5; bases outside the gene matches: 10. This CDR3 has 15 amino acids. CDR1 and CDR2 from the germline V gene are KGHSH and LQKENI. The CDR3: CASSQGAKGRTEAFF. The CDR3 DNA reads as TGTGCCAGCTCACAGGGGGCCAAGGGGCGGACTGAAGCTTTCTTT.

This clone appeared a single time. The rearrangement links TRBV6-6 to TRBJ2-7; D is undetermined. There are 13 residues in the CDR3. V shed 5 bases and J shed 3 bases, with 11 bases lying between them. Germline V gives CDR1 MNHNY, CDR2 SVGAGI (reference sequence). CDR3: CASSPLPDYEQYF. For the CDR3, the DNA is TGTGCCAGCAGTCCACTCCCGGACTACGAGCAGTACTTC.

The V call is TRBV19, the J call TRBJ1-2, with D possibly being TRBD1 (6 bases). The CDR3 loop spans 13 amino acids. Germline V lookup: CDR1 LNHDA, CDR2 SQIVND (reference sequence). Trimming removed 2 bases at V and 7 bases at J, with 11 bases between. CDR3 DNA sequence: TGTGCCAGTAGTATAAACAGGGATGGTGGCTACACCTTC. Translating gives CASSINRDGGYTF. The full variable domain, with the rest looked up from reference TRBV19 and TRBJ1-2, is DGGITQSPKYLFRKEGQNVTLSCEQNLNHDAMYWYRQDPGQGLRLIYYSQIVNDFQKGDIAEGYSVSREKKESFPLTVTSAQKNPTAFYLCASSINRDGGYTFGSGTRLTVV.

This chain uses TRBV15 with TRBJ2-1; 7 bases map to TRBD2. V shed 0 bases and J 9 bases; nucleotides not matched to a gene: 8. This CDR3 has 15 amino acids. Germline V gives CDR1 LNHNV, CDR2 YYDKDF (reference sequence). The CDR3 nucleotides are TGTGCCACCAGCAGAGATCAACTAGCGTTCGTTGAGCAGTTCTTC. Residues: CATSRDQLAFVEQFF.

Comments on this clone: Other DNA variants within this sample encode the same CDR3. The V call is TRBV4-1, the J call TRBJ1-5; tentatively, D is TRBD1 (6 bases). Germline CDR1 MGHRA, CDR2 YSYEKL. V was trimmed by 3 bases and J by 4 bases, leaving 13 bases between them. This CDR3 region has 15 residues. In nucleotides, the CDR3 is TGCGCCAGCAGCCAGTTAACAGGGTATAATCAGCCCCAGCATTTT. Protein product: CASSQLTGYNQPQHF.

The table lists this clone with a few counts. The chain carries TRBV2 and TRBJ2-5; D may correspond to TRBD1 or TRBD2 (5 bases each). The germline CDR1 and CDR2 sequences are SNHLY and FYNNEI. The CDR3 is 15 amino acids. Trimming pared 5 bases from V and 5 bases from J, leaving 18 bases between. The chain's CDR3 is CASSRPRDLGETQYF. CDR3 in DNA: TGTGCCAGCAGTCGTCCGAGGGACCTTGGGGAGACCCAGTACTTC. The whole variable domain, remainder taken from reference TRBV2 and TRBJ2-5, is EPEVTQTPSHQVTQMGQEVILRCVPISNHLYFYWYRQILGQKVEFLVSFYNNEISEKSEIFDDQFSVERPDGSNFTLKIRSTKLEDSAMYFCASSRPRDLGETQYFGPGTRLLVL.

This clone was counted between two and nine times. This chain joins TRBV5-8 and TRBJ1-2; D call uncertain. V was cut by 4 bases and J by 8 bases, with 24 bases left in between. The CDR3 is 16 amino acids. Looked up from germline, CDR1 is SGHTS and CDR2 is YDEGEE. In DNA, the CDR3 is TGTGCCAGCAGCCCCAGAGGAATCAAAGTCCGTCTGGGCTACACCTTC. Translation gives CASSPRGIKVRLGYTF.